Following are 24 T cell receptor beta chains from one sample sequenced in a study of cytomegalovirus exposure and HLA in healthy donors. Primers: 60 Vbeta forward and 13 Jbeta reverse. This table comes from immunoSEQ multiplex PCR, and its TCRdb copy is limited to in-frame clones, with some not included. The top ten clones hold around 1.9% of a sample with 95,000 to 100,000 clones, approximately 74% of them seen once. Sequenced material: PBMCs. The receptor source for this set is a woman between 40 and 50 years old in good health and CMV-seronegative.

This clone was observed a few times. The rearrangement links TRBV19 to TRBJ2-2, with 7 bases that match TRBD2. The CDR3 totals 16 residues. V was clipped by 1 base and J by 1 base; unmatched bases: 3. CDR1 LNHDA and CDR2 SQIVND come from the germline V gene (reference sequence). The CDR3 loop reads CASSIGLAGNTGELFF. CDR3 in DNA: TGTGCCAGTAGTATAGGTTTAGCGGGGAACACCGGGGAGCTGTTTTTT.

The V and J genes are TRBV19 and TRBJ2-5, with D possibly being TRBD2 (5 bases). Germline V gene lookup returns CDR1 LNHDA and CDR2 SQIVND (reference sequence). V lost 3 bases and J lost 5, with 16 bases in between. The CDR3 has 15 amino acids. The CDR3 nucleotides read TGTGCCAGTAGTATTACGGGGAAGGACCGGGAGACCCAGTACTTC. It yields the protein CASSITGKDRETQYF. Using reference TRBV19 and TRBJ2-5 for the parts outside the CDR3, the full variable domain is DGGITQSPKYLFRKEGQNVTLSCEQNLNHDAMYWYRQDPGQGLRLIYYSQIVNDFQKGDIAEGYSVSREKKESFPLTVTSAQKNPTAFYLCASSITGKDRETQYFGPGTRLLVL.

The genes are TRBV5-8 and TRBJ2-7; 9 bases map to TRBD1. From germline, CDR1 is SGHTS and CDR2 YDEGEE. The CDR3 runs 15 residues. V gave up 4 bases and J gave up 6 bases; unmatched junction bases: 11. The CDR3 spells CASSRLGQGMGEQYF. Here the CDR3 DNA reads TGTGCCAGCAGCAGGTTGGGACAGGGAATGGGCGAGCAGTACTTC.

This clone was counted between two and nine times. The rearrangement links TRBV4-2 to TRBJ2-1, with 8 positions matching TRBD2. The CDR3 runs to 15 residues. Germline lookup yields CDR1 LGHNA and CDR2 YNFKEQ. V trimming: 0 bases; J trimming: 10 bases; junction bases outside the gene matches: 8. CDR3: CASSQEGLEKGEQFF. In DNA form, the CDR3 reads TGTGCCAGCAGCCAAGAGGGACTAGAGAAGGGCGAGCAGTTCTTC.

The chain is built from TRBV18 and TRBJ2-5; TRBD2 matches 11 bases. The J call may be in error: the DNA end matches TRBJ2-7 better. Germline V lookup: CDR1 KGHSH, CDR2 LQKENI. The length of the CDR3 is 18 residues. Here the CDR3 reads CASSRNRDSGGATYEQYF. The DNA of the CDR3 is TGTGCCAGCTCGCGCAATCGGGATAGCGGGGGGGCAACCTACGAGCAGTACTTC.

V and J are TRBV27 and TRBJ2-2; 8 bases agree with TRBD1. Germline-derived CDR1 and CDR2 are MNHEY and SMNVEV (reference sequence). The CDR3 extends over 16 amino acids. V lost 6 bases and J lost 2; bases outside the gene matches: 8. CDR3 DNA: TGTGCCAGCAGGCGGCCAGGGGGCCCAAACACCGGGGAGCTGTTTTTT. Translating gives CASRRPGGPNTGELFF.

Here the CDR3 reads CAWEGVSRSYEQYF. The CDR3 DNA is TGTGCCTGGGAAGGGGTCAGCAGGTCCTACGAGCAGTACTTC. The V gene is TRBV30, the J gene TRBJ2-7; TRBD1 is a possible D gene (5 bases). Trimming stripped 5 bases from V and 1 base from J, with 15 bases between. There are 14 residues in the CDR3. Germline lookup yields CDR1 GTSNPN and CDR2 SVGIG (reference sequence).

V usage is TRBV4-2 and J usage is TRBJ1-2; a possible D gene is TRBD1 (5 bases). Germline lookup yields CDR1 LGHNA and CDR2 YNFKEQ. The CDR3 sequence is 14 residues long. Trimming removed 1 base at V and 4 bases at J, with 10 bases between. In DNA form, the CDR3 reads TGTGCCAGCAGCCAAGCTGGGGCTGGCTATGGCTACACCTTC. It yields the protein CASSQAGAGYGYTF.

This chain joins TRBV9 and TRBJ2-5; weak D call: TRBD2 (6 bases). The CDR3 contains 14 residues. With 0 bases removed from V and 3 bases from J, the gap between germline ends came to 9 bases. From germline, CDR1 is SGDLS and CDR2 YYNGEE. The CDR3: CASSVAGLKETQYF. The CDR3 DNA reads as TGTGCCAGCAGCGTAGCGGGACTGAAAGAGACCCAGTACTTC. Full variable domain (outside the CDR3, taken from reference TRBV9 and TRBJ2-5): DSGVTQTPKHLITATGQRVTLRCSPRSGDLSVYWYQQSLDQGLQFLIQYYNGEERAKGNILERFSAQQFPDLHSELNLSSLELGDSALYFCASSVAGLKETQYFGPGTRLLVL.

The chain links TRBV9 to TRBJ1-2, with TRBD1 identical over 7 bases. The V gene's germline CDR1 is SGDLS and CDR2 YYNGEE. Unmatched junction bases numbered 12, after V lost 3 bases and J lost 4 bases. The CDR3 is made up of 16 amino acids. CDR3 protein: CASSAHLQGLGYGYTF. As DNA, the CDR3 is TGTGCCAGCAGCGCCCACCTACAGGGGCTCGGCTATGGCTACACCTTC.

V is TRBV7-9 and J is TRBJ1-4, with D perhaps matching TRBD1 (6 bases). The germline V gene encodes CDR1 SEHNR and CDR2 FQNEAQ (reference sequence). The CDR3 extends over 17 amino acids. Trimming shortened V by 2 bases and J by 5 bases, and 18 bases separated the two germline ends. The CDR3 reads CASSLNAGGGRNEKLFF. In nucleotides, the CDR3 is TGTGCCAGCAGCTTAAATGCTGGGGGGGGCAGGAATGAAAAACTGTTTTTT.

Remarks on this clone: Other DNA sequences of this sample code for an identical CDR3. V is TRBV7-9 and J is TRBJ2-3; TRBD2 aligns across 7 bases. The CDR3 spans 15 residues. Trimming took 1 base from V and 4 from J; bases not matched to a gene: 5. Germline CDR1 reads SEHNR; CDR2 reads FQNEAQ (reference sequence). The CDR3 region is CASSLGSGGPDTQYF. The CDR3 coding sequence is TGTGCCAGCAGCTTAGGTTCGGGGGGTCCAGATACGCAGTATTTT.

This clone was observed once. The CDR3 is CASRPTSGGSETQYF. For the CDR3, the DNA is TGTGCCAGCAGACCAACTAGCGGGGGGTCAGAGACCCAGTACTTC. This chain connects TRBV28 to TRBJ2-5, with 12 positions matching TRBD2. V gave up 6 bases and J gave up 4 bases; unmatched junction bases: 6. CDR1 and CDR2 from the germline V gene are MDHEN and SYDVKM. This CDR3 comprises 15 residues. The full variable domain, its missing parts supplied by reference TRBV28 and TRBJ2-5, is DVKVTQSSRYLVKRTGEKVFLECVQDMDHENMFWYRQDPGLGLRLIYFSYDVKMKEKGDIPEGYSVSREKKERFSLILESASTNQTSMYLCASRPTSGGSETQYFGPGTRLLVL.

The chain links TRBV6-5 to TRBJ1-1; 11 bases line up with TRBD1. The CDR3 totals 13 residues. Trimming removed 5 bases from V and 7 bases from J; junction bases left unmatched: 3. Germline V gene lookup returns CDR1 MNHEY and CDR2 SVGAGI. The CDR3 is CASSGTGGFEAFF. CDR3 coding DNA: TGTGCCAGCAGTGGGACAGGGGGTTTTGAAGCTTTCTTT.

The gene calls are TRBV7-9 and TRBJ2-1; D is possibly TRBD2 (6 bases). This CDR3 spans 15 amino acids. Germline lookup yields CDR1 SEHNR and CDR2 FQNEAQ (reference sequence). The V and J ends lost 2 bases and 6 bases respectively, with 14 bases between them. The CDR3 is CASSLRDSAANEQFF. The CDR3 DNA reads as TGTGCCAGCAGCTTAAGGGACTCCGCAGCCAATGAGCAGTTCTTC.

This chain uses TRBV5-1 with TRBJ2-3; D remains unclear. The germline V gene has CDR1 SGHRS and CDR2 YFSETQ. The V and J ends lost 3 bases and 0 bases respectively, with 2 bases between them. This CDR3 region has 12 residues. Here the CDR3 reads CASSSSTDTQYF. CDR3 DNA sequence: TGCGCCAGCAGCTCTAGCACAGATACGCAGTATTTT.

The chain has TRBV28 and TRBJ2-3; the match to TRBD2 covers 9 bases. The V gene end was trimmed by 2 bases and the J gene end by 6 bases; junction bases not matched to a gene: 6. CDR3 length equals 15 residues. In germline, CDR1 is MDHEN, CDR2 SYDVKM. CDR3 region: CASSLRAGGLDTQYF. CDR3 DNA sequence: TGTGCCAGCAGTTTAAGAGCGGGAGGTTTGGATACGCAGTATTTT. Filled out from reference TRBV28 and TRBJ2-3, the complete variable domain reads DVKVTQSSRYLVKRTGEKVFLECVQDMDHENMFWYRQDPGLGLRLIYFSYDVKMKEKGDIPEGYSVSREKKERFSLILESASTNQTSMYLCASSLRAGGLDTQYFGPGTRLTVL.

The chain employs TRBV19 and TRBJ2-5, with 13 positions matching TRBD2. The CDR3 contains 16 residues. Germline V gene lookup returns CDR1 LNHDA and CDR2 SQIVND (reference sequence). V shed 6 bases, J shed 3 bases, and the junction held 7 bases outside the gene matches. The CDR3 coding sequence is TGTGCCAGTAGACGACGCGGACTAGCGGGGGAAGAGACCCAGTACTTC. Translation: CASRRRGLAGEETQYF. The entire variable domain, with the rest obtained from reference TRBV19 and TRBJ2-5, is as follows: DGGITQSPKYLFRKEGQNVTLSCEQNLNHDAMYWYRQDPGQGLRLIYYSQIVNDFQKGDIAEGYSVSREKKESFPLTVTSAQKNPTAFYLCASRRRGLAGEETQYFGPGTRLLVL.

This clone has only a few counts. The CDR3 DNA is TGTGCCTGGAGTACTTTATCGGTCGCGAACACCGGGGAGCTGTTTTTT. It codes for CAWSTLSVANTGELFF. The chain recombines TRBV30 with TRBJ2-2; D unresolved. The CDR3 has 16 residues. Germline V gene sequence: CDR1 GTSNPN, CDR2 SVGIG (reference sequence). Trimming stripped 2 bases from V and 0 bases from J, with 13 bases between.

V usage is TRBV6-5 and J usage is TRBJ2-7; D possibly corresponds to TRBD2 (5 bases). The ends were cut back, 0 bases at V and 7 bases at J, with 16 bases in the middle. The CDR3 totals 15 residues. The germline gives CDR1 MNHEY, CDR2 SVGAGI. The DNA of the CDR3 is TGTGCCAGCAGTTACTCGATGACGCGAGGGTGGGAGCAGTACTTC. Its protein is CASSYSMTRGWEQYF.

There are a few counts of this clone. This rearrangement joins TRBV6-1 to TRBJ2-5; 8 bases match TRBD1. CDR3 size: 13 residues. V dropped 4 bases and J dropped 5; count of bases not matched to a gene: 3. In germline, CDR1 is MNHNS, CDR2 SASEGT. The CDR3 coding sequence is TGTGCCAGCAGTGCAGGGGGCGCGGAGACCCAGTACTTC. As protein: CASSAGGAETQYF.

A few counts support this clone. J is TRBJ2-1 and V is TRBV5-1; TRBD2 matches 11 bases. Germline V CDR1 and CDR2: SGHRS, YFSETQ. With 1 base clipped from V and 3 bases from J, the junction kept 3 bases outside the gene matches. This CDR3 has 16 residues. Written as DNA, the CDR3 is TGCGCCAGCAGCTTGACCACTAGCGGGGGCTACAATGAGCAGTTCTTC. Protein sequence: CASSLTTSGGYNEQFF.

The chain is built from TRBV6-1 and TRBJ2-7; unclear D gene. Trimming left V 2 bases short and J 2 bases short, with 10 bases between. Germline loops: CDR1 MNHNS, CDR2 SASEGT. The CDR3 length is 14 residues. CDR3 coding DNA: TGTGCCAGCAGTGAATACGGAGCGACCTACGAGCAGTACTTC. It translates to CASSEYGATYEQYF.

In regard to this clone: Possible read error: a much larger clone is one base away. The sample contains more than one DNA sequence encoding this CDR3. V is TRBV6-1 and J is TRBJ2-1; 8 positions match TRBD2. Per germline, CDR1 MNHNS and CDR2 SASEGT. The CDR3 runs to 15 residues. The CDR3 loop is CASSEDGGDYNEQFF. CDR3 DNA sequence: TGTGCCAGCAGCGAAGACGGGGGGGACTACAATGAGCAGTTCTTC.